These 30 T cell receptor beta chains were sequenced from one sample in a study of T-cell memory formation after mild COVID-19 listed by TCRdb under 2021. Library creation used 5' RACE. The listed sequencing device is Illumina NovaSeq 6000. Using fastp at Q25 and MiXCR, TCRdb reprocessed the public reads and kept productive beta chains. Entries are consolidated by CDR3 protein sequence, retaining the most common genes and DNA. This sample is represented by 100,000 to 120,000 distinct CDR3 sequences; 20% to 25% of them were singletons. In total, the top ten clones hold about 38% of the sample. The specimen sequenced was PBMCs or a T cell subset sorted from them (not recorded which). The origin of the receptors is a man aged 18 to 35 who had mild COVID-19 (a few samples of this study predate the infection). The sample titles of this study are shuffled in the database, so cell type and time point are left out; the donor was told from shared clones.

This clonotype was found many times. The chain links TRBV5-5 to TRBJ2-5; no firm D call. CDR3 length equals 12 residues. CDR1 SGHKS and CDR2 YYEKEE come from the germline V gene (reference sequence). Trimming stripped 2 bases from V and 5 bases from J, with 7 bases between. CDR3 in amino acids: CASSFEGETQYF. CDR3 coding DNA: TGTGCCAGCAGCTTCGAAGGGGAGACCCAGTACTTC.

This rearrangement joins TRBV10-2 to TRBJ1-2; D might be TRBD1 (5 bases). Trimming left V 6 bases short and J 3 bases short, with 8 bases between. This CDR3 has 12 residues. Germline assignment: CDR1 WSHSY and CDR2 SAAADI. Written as DNA, the CDR3 is TGCGCCAGCAGGGGACCCCACTATGGCTACACCTTC. Protein product: CASRGPHYGYTF.

The V and J genes are TRBV4-1 and TRBJ1-1, with no clear D. Germline V gene lookup returns CDR1 MGHRA and CDR2 YSYEKL. V gave up 3 bases and J gave up 7 bases, with 15 bases separating them. CDR3 length: 14 amino acids. For the CDR3, the DNA is TGCGCCAGCAGCCATCGTCCCCGGGTCGATGAAGCTTTCTTT. This translates into CASSHRPRVDEAFF.

Ten or more counts support this clonotype. The V and J genes are TRBV5-1 and TRBJ2-3, with D tentatively TRBD1 (6 bases). CDR3 length: 14 residues. CDR1 and CDR2 from the germline V gene are SGHRS and YFSETQ. With 3 bases removed from V and 0 bases from J, the gap between germline ends came to 8 bases. This CDR3 reads CASSSGQSTDTQYF. CDR3 bases: TGCGCCAGCAGCTCCGGACAGAGCACAGATACGCAGTATTTT. Drawing the rest from reference TRBV5-1 and TRBJ2-3, the complete variable domain is KAGVTQTPRYLIKTRGQQVTLSCSPISGHRSVSWYQQTPGQGLQFLFEYFSETQRNKGNFPGRFSGRQFSNSRSEMNVSTLELGDSALYLCASSSGQSTDTQYFGPGTRLTVL.

The chain uses TRBV19 and TRBJ1-3; 8 bases align to TRBD1. CDR3 length: 17 residues. J lost 0 bases, V lost 10 bases, and 14 bases had no gene match. The germline V gene has CDR1 LNHDA and CDR2 SQIVND (reference sequence). The CDR3 DNA reads as TGTGCCATCACGGGACCCGGGACAGGAGGCTCTGGAAACACCATATATTTT. It encodes CAITGPGTGGSGNTIYF.

This sequence joins TRBV7-8 and TRBJ2-3; D may be TRBD1 (6 bases). Germline V gene data show CDR1 as SGHVS and CDR2 as FQNEAQ. Trimming pared 10 bases from V and 5 bases from J, leaving 16 bases between. This CDR3 spans 13 amino acids. CDR3 DNA sequence: TGTGCCACAGGGGACGGAGCAAGAGATACGCAGTATTTT. Its protein product is CATGDGARDTQYF.

The V and J genes are TRBV7-8 and TRBJ2-5; no firm D call. The CDR3 covers 13 residues. The germline CDR1 and CDR2 sequences are SGHVS and FQNEAQ. V shed 7 bases and J shed 0 bases, with 9 bases lying between them. CDR3 sequence: CASIETDQETQYF. In nucleotides, the CDR3 is TGTGCCAGCATCGAGACGGACCAAGAGACCCAGTACTTC.

V and J are TRBV19 and TRBJ1-1; D remains ambiguous. Deletions cut 4 bases from V and 1 base from J, with 10 bases between. This CDR3 is 14 amino acids long. Germline CDR1 reads LNHDA; CDR2 reads SQIVND (reference sequence). This chain's CDR3 is CASSTTPGNTEAFF. The CDR3, as DNA: TGTGCCAGTAGTACCACGCCGGGGAACACTGAAGCTTTCTTT. Full variable domain (remainder filled in from reference TRBV19 and TRBJ1-1): DGGITQSPKYLFRKEGQNVTLSCEQNLNHDAMYWYRQDPGQGLRLIYYSQIVNDFQKGDIAEGYSVSREKKESFPLTVTSAQKNPTAFYLCASSTTPGNTEAFFGQGTRLTVV.

Only a few counts were recorded for this clonotype. Here the CDR3 DNA reads TGTGCCAGCAGTCCAGGCCTAGCGGGAAAAAAGCAGTTCTTC. Translation gives CASSPGLAGKKQFF. The V call is TRBV27, the J call TRBJ2-1, with 9 bases lining up with TRBD2. There are 14 residues in the CDR3. Germline-derived CDR1 and CDR2 are MNHEY and SMNVEV (reference sequence). V was pared by 5 bases and J by 11 bases, with 10 bases of the junction left unmatched.

This clonotype is a singleton in its sample. A read error may account for a junction end that differs from germline. The V and J genes are TRBV7-3 and TRBJ1-1; D possibly corresponds to TRBD1 (6 bases). CDR3 size: 12 residues. Germline V CDR1 and CDR2: SGHTA, FQGTGA. DNA for the CDR3: TGTGCCAGCAGCCACCCCAGGGGAGAAGCTTTATTT. As protein: CASSHPRGEALF.

This chain joins TRBV29-1 and TRBJ2-3, with TRBD2 as a possible D gene (6 bases). Germline loops: CDR1 SQVTM, CDR2 ANQGSEA. This CDR3 has 12 amino acids. The CDR3 sequence: CSGWGVRDTQYF. The CDR3 coding sequence is TGCAGTGGTTGGGGGGTACGGGATACGCAGTATTTT.

The J gene is TRBJ2-6, the V gene TRBV6-5, with D possibly matching TRBD1 (6 bases). Germline assignment: CDR1 MNHEY and CDR2 SVGAGI. Trimming shortened V by 3 bases and J by 0 bases, and 12 bases separated the two germline ends. This CDR3 has 17 residues. CDR3 protein: CASSYNREISGANVLTF. In nucleotides, the CDR3 is TGTGCCAGCAGTTATAACAGGGAGATCTCTGGGGCCAACGTCCTGACTTTC.

This clonotype has a count of ten or more. This sequence joins TRBV27 and TRBJ2-7, with unresolved D. V shed 2 bases and J shed 5 bases, with 4 bases lying between them. CDR3 length: 11 amino acids. Germline V gene lookup returns CDR1 MNHEY and CDR2 SMNVEV (reference sequence). CDR3 protein: CASSLGHEQYF. The CDR3 region has the DNA TGTGCCAGCAGTTTAGGGCACGAGCAGTACTTC.

This clonotype was picked up a small number of times. The chain has TRBV5-5 and TRBJ2-7; D tentatively fits TRBD1 or TRBD2 (5 bases each). The germline gives CDR1 SGHKS, CDR2 YYEKEE (reference sequence). V was cut by 4 bases and J by 5 bases, with 13 bases left in between. The CDR3 is 13 residues long. In nucleotides, the CDR3 is TGTGCCAGCAGCGGCCCGGGGCTCGACGAGCAGTACTTC. This codes for CASSGPGLDEQYF. The whole variable domain, remainder taken from reference TRBV5-5 and TRBJ2-7, is DAGVTQSPTHLIKTRGQQVTLRCSPISGHKSVSWYQQVLGQGPQFIFQYYEKEERGRGNFPDRFSARQFPNYSSELNVNALLLGDSALYLCASSGPGLDEQYFGPGTRLTVT.

This clonotype was observed a few times. The rearrangement joins TRBV5-4 to TRBJ2-3; TRBD1 is a possible D gene (5 bases). Germline V CDR1 and CDR2: SGHNT, YYREEE (reference sequence). V was cut by 1 base and J by 1 base, with 10 bases left in between. The CDR3 has 15 amino acids. The CDR3, as DNA: TGTGCCAGCAGCTTGCTGGTGGGGCGCACAGATACGCAGTATTTT. This codes for CASSLLVGRTDTQYF.

This clonotype was observed a few times. The CDR3 is CASTLGTGMYF. The DNA for the CDR3 is TGTGCCAGCACCTTAGGGACAGGGATGTACTTC. The genes are TRBV6-6 and TRBJ2-7; 9 bases agree with TRBD1. With 7 bases clipped from V and 12 bases from J, the junction kept 7 bases outside the gene matches. The CDR3 runs 11 residues. Germline V lookup: CDR1 MNHNY, CDR2 SVGAGI (reference sequence).

The chain couples TRBV6-2 or TRBV6-3 to TRBJ2-7; 7 bases align to TRBD1. V lost 0 bases and J lost 1; bases outside the gene matches: 6. This CDR3 comprises 16 residues. Germline values: CDR1 MNHEY, CDR2 SVGEGT. The CDR3 loop reads CASSYSQGRRSYEQYV. CDR3 nucleotide sequence: TGTGCCAGCAGTTACTCACAGGGGAGACGTTCCTACGAGCAGTACGTC.

This chain's CDR3 is CASSRPNDRLHRGTQYF. The CDR3, as DNA: TGTGCCAGCAGCCGCCCTAACGACAGGCTACATCGAGGGACCCAGTACTTC. V is TRBV3-1 and J is TRBJ2-5, with D perhaps matching TRBD1 (6 bases). V gave up 4 bases and J gave up 7 bases, with 25 bases separating them. The CDR3 is 17 amino acids. Germline V gives CDR1 LGHDT, CDR2 YNNKEL (reference sequence).

The chain carries TRBV5-6 and TRBJ2-3; TRBD2 is a possible D gene (6 bases). The germline gives CDR1 SGHDT, CDR2 YYEEEE. This CDR3 is built from 16 residues. V lost 4 bases and J 3 bases, leaving 18 bases between the germline ends. The CDR3 region is CASSVLTWGETDTQYF. The CDR3 DNA sequence: TGTGCCAGCAGCGTGCTGACTTGGGGGGAAACAGATACGCAGTATTTT.

The chain joins TRBV4-3 to TRBJ2-1; 10 bases agree with TRBD1. V shed 4 bases, J shed 5 bases, and the junction held 5 bases outside the gene matches. CDR1 LGHNA and CDR2 YSLEER come from the germline V gene. The CDR3 contains 15 residues. The CDR3 nucleotides are TGCGCCAGCAGCCTTGGGACAGGGGCCGACAATGAGCAGTTCTTC. Encoded protein: CASSLGTGADNEQFF.

The chain recombines TRBV14 with TRBJ2-5, with D tentatively TRBD1 or TRBD2 (6 bases each). With 1 base removed from V and 7 bases from J, the gap between germline ends came to 7 bases. The CDR3 extends over 12 amino acids. Germline CDR1 SGHDN, CDR2 FVKESK. The CDR3 DNA reads TGTGCCAGCAGCCAAGGGGGGGCGACCCAGTACTTC. Translated: CASSQGGATQYF.

This clonotype was seen a handful of times. This rearrangement joins TRBV20-1 to TRBJ1-1; D unresolved. The germline V gene has CDR1 DFQATT and CDR2 SNEGSKA (reference sequence). Trimming left V 0 bases short and J 0 bases short, with 11 bases between. CDR3 length: 15 amino acids. As DNA, the CDR3 is TGCAGTGCTAGAGACCTCGGTATGATGAACACTGAAGCTTTCTTT. Translated, it gives CSARDLGMMNTEAFF.

The genes are TRBV21-1 and TRBJ1-5. TRBV21-1 has pseudogene status. The CDR3 spans 14 residues. The CDR3 loop is CASSNRSGNQPQHF. Here the CDR3 DNA reads TGTGCCAGCAGCAACAGGAGTGGCAATCAGCCCCAGCATTTT.

This clonotype turned up a few times. V and J are TRBV29-1 and TRBJ2-3, with D perhaps matching TRBD1 (5 bases). The CDR3 runs 14 residues. Trimming cost V 4 bases and J 0 bases, with 11 bases left between them. Germline CDR1 reads SQVTM; CDR2 reads ANQGSEA. CDR3 coding DNA: TGCAGCGTTGTATCGACAGATAGCACAGATACGCAGTATTTT. As protein: CSVVSTDSTDTQYF.

This clonotype has more than one count but fewer than ten. J is TRBJ2-5 and V is TRBV7-6; TRBD1 agrees at 8 bases. Per germline, CDR1 SGHVS and CDR2 FNYEAQ. V dropped 1 base and J dropped 4; count of bases not matched to a gene: 5. The CDR3 has 15 residues. The CDR3: CASSLGSGGVETQYF. DNA for the CDR3: TGTGCCAGCAGCTTAGGGTCAGGGGGCGTAGAGACCCAGTACTTC.

This clonotype turned up a few times. The chain carries TRBV6-5 and TRBJ2-3; TRBD2 matches at 14 bases. V dropped 0 bases and J dropped 1; count of bases not matched to a gene: 3. The V gene's germline CDR1 is MNHEY and CDR2 SVGAGI. The CDR3 spans 18 residues. CDR3 in DNA: TGTGCCAGCAGTTACTCCGGGGGACTAGCGGGGGGCACAGATACGCAGTATTTT. This encodes CASSYSGGLAGGTDTQYF.

The V gene is TRBV29-1, the J gene TRBJ1-3; D uncertain. Germline-derived CDR1 and CDR2 are SQVTM and ANQGSEA. This CDR3 region has 14 residues. V lost 4 bases and J 0 bases, leaving 10 bases between the germline ends. The CDR3 DNA is TGCAGCGTTGTGGAGGCAGCCTCTGGAAACACCATATATTTT. It is translated as CSVVEAASGNTIYF.

This clonotype turned up a few times. The V call is TRBV7-3, the J call TRBJ2-3, with TRBD2 matching over 14 bases. Germline V lookup: CDR1 SGHTA, CDR2 FQGTGA. This CDR3 is built from 17 residues. V lost 5 bases to trimming and J lost 2 bases; unmatched junction nucleotides: 6. The DNA of the CDR3 is TGTGCCAGCAGCGTGGGACTAGCGGGGGAACTCACAGATACGCAGTATTTT. Its protein product is CASSVGLAGELTDTQYF.

The chain uses TRBV6-5 and TRBJ2-7, with D perhaps matching TRBD1 (6 bases). This CDR3 spans 16 amino acids. Germline V gene lookup returns CDR1 MNHEY and CDR2 SVGAGI. V was shortened by 2 bases and J by 3 bases, with 17 bases between the two germline ends. The CDR3 sequence: CASSYGWAGDYYEQYF. The DNA of the CDR3 is TGTGCCAGCAGTTACGGTTGGGCAGGGGATTACTACGAGCAGTACTTC.

The gene calls are TRBV12-3 or TRBV12-4 and TRBJ2-5; weak D call: TRBD2 (6 bases). This CDR3 is built from 13 residues. V was pared by 6 bases and J by 1 base, with 9 bases between. CDR3 nucleotides: TGTGCCAGCAGAGGGGACTTCCAAGAGACCCAGTACTTC. Protein product: CASRGDFQETQYF.